The 21 T cell receptor beta chains given below trace back to one sample, sequenced in a study of Graves' ophthalmopathy and Graves' hyperthyroidism. Amplification from RNA transcripts yielded the TCR beta CDR3 regions. Second-round multiplex PCR came after first-round RT-PCR with HTBI primers. MiXCR, applied by TCRdb to the multiplex PCR reads, yields one record per CDR3 protein. The top ten hold approximately 7% of the sample, which has hundreds of thousands of distinct CDR3 sequences, 15% to 17% seen once. The sequenced material came from peripheral blood. The receptor set was obtained from a woman aged 18-30 years with stable Graves' hyperthyroidism.

V usage is TRBV6-5 and J usage is TRBJ2-7; TRBD1 agrees at 10 bases. This CDR3 spans 15 amino acids. V gave up 4 bases and J gave up 3 bases; unmatched junction bases: 6. Per the germline V gene, CDR1 is MNHEY and CDR2 is SVGAGI. CDR3 in DNA: TGTGCCAGCAGTTCCGCCGGGACAGGGGACTACGAGCAGTACTTC. Protein product: CASSSAGTGDYEQYF.

This clonotype came up many times. This chain connects TRBV6-1 to TRBJ2-7; TRBD2 aligns across 9 bases. V lost 3 bases, J lost 4 bases, and 7 bases stayed unmatched. Germline V gives CDR1 MNHNS, CDR2 SASEGT. The CDR3 consists of 15 residues. CDR3 bases: TGTGCCAGCAGTGAGGGTAGCGGGGGTAAATACGAGCAGTACTTC. It encodes CASSEGSGGKYEQYF.

In this sample, this clonotype turned up many times. The genes are TRBV6-2 or TRBV6-3 and TRBJ1-2; the D gene is possibly TRBD1 (6 bases). Trimming cost V 5 bases and J 4 bases, with 26 bases left between them. Germline-derived CDR1 and CDR2 are MNHEY and SVGEGT. The CDR3 runs to 18 residues. CDR3 nucleotide sequence: TGTGCCAGCAGTCCGACGATGTTACAACGTCTCAGGGGCTATGGCTACACCTTC. This gives the protein CASSPTMLQRLRGYGYTF.

At least ten counts were recorded for this clonotype. This chain connects TRBV2 to TRBJ1-6; the D is unclear. The CDR3 sequence is 15 residues long. Germline V gene lookup returns CDR1 SNHLY and CDR2 FYNNEI. Deletions cut 3 bases from V and 3 bases from J, with 9 bases between. Written as DNA, the CDR3 is TGTGCCAGCAGTGATTCGGGAAGCTATAATTCACCCCTCCACTTT. This encodes CASSDSGSYNSPLHF.

There are many counts of this clonotype. The chain uses TRBV24-1 and TRBJ2-5, with 8 bases lining up with TRBD1. Germline V gene lookup returns CDR1 KGHDR and CDR2 SFDVKD. V dropped 4 bases and J dropped 1; count of bases not matched to a gene: 7. This CDR3 comprises 16 residues. CDR3 residues: CATSDPGQGSQETQYF. The CDR3 coding sequence is TGTGCCACCAGTGACCCCGGACAGGGTTCCCAAGAGACCCAGTACTTC.

This clonotype was seen repeatedly, ten times or more. V and J are TRBV5-1 and TRBJ2-7; TRBD1 matches at 8 bases. The germline V gene encodes CDR1 SGHRS and CDR2 YFSETQ. V lost 2 bases to trimming and J lost 3 bases; unmatched junction nucleotides: 4. This CDR3 comprises 14 residues. This chain's CDR3 is CASSFKGQGYEQYF. The CDR3 nucleotides are TGCGCCAGCAGCTTTAAAGGACAGGGCTACGAGCAGTACTTC.

Points on this clonotype: One end of the junction is discordant with germline, which a read error may explain. The chain uses TRBV4-1 and TRBJ2-2, with 10 positions matching TRBD2. Germline CDR1 is MGHRA and CDR2 is YSYEKL. This CDR3 is 16 amino acids long. In nucleotides, the CDR3 is TGCGCCAGCAGCCAAGTCCCTAGCGGGGGTCCCGGGAAGCTGTTTTTT. This translates into CASSQVPSGGPGKLFF.

This clonotype was counted a few times. The V and J genes are TRBV4-1 and TRBJ1-1; D is undetermined. The V gene's germline CDR1 is MGHRA and CDR2 YSYEKL. Trimming left V 4 bases short and J 10 bases short, with 13 bases between. The CDR3 spans 12 residues. DNA for the CDR3: TGCGCCAGCAGCCCCTCAAGTGGTTCAGCTTTCTTT. The encoded protein is CASSPSSGSAFF.

This chain connects TRBV19 to TRBJ1-1; D is perhaps TRBD1 (5 bases). This CDR3 has 16 amino acids. The germline V and J ends were trimmed by 5 bases and 4 bases, with 20 bases remaining between them. In germline, CDR1 is LNHDA, CDR2 SQIVND (reference sequence). CDR3 sequence: CASSGTLGAGITEAFF. CDR3 DNA sequence: TGTGCCAGTAGTGGCACGCTTGGGGCTGGAATCACTGAAGCTTTCTTT.

Only one count was recorded for this clonotype. CDR3 in DNA: TGTGCCAGCAGTGATGATAATGAAAAACTGTTTTTT. Its protein is CASSDDNEKLFF. This chain joins TRBV2 and TRBJ1-4; D is ambiguous. Between the trimmed V and J ends, which lost 3 bases and 4 bases, there was a span of 3 bases. Germline CDR1 SNHLY, CDR2 FYNNEI. The CDR3 contains 12 residues.

CDR3 sequence reads: CASSNIRGASSYEQYF. CDR3 DNA sequence: TGTGCCAGCAGTAACATCAGGGGAGCGTCTTCCTACGAGCAGTACTTC. The rearrangement links TRBV28 to TRBJ2-7, with D possibly TRBD1 on 6 matching bases. V was clipped by 5 bases and J by 1 base, with 18 bases between them. Germline CDR1 and CDR2: MDHEN and SYDVKM. The CDR3 is 16 amino acids.

At least ten counts were recorded for this clonotype. The chain links TRBV6-5 to TRBJ1-1; weak D call: TRBD1 (5 bases). CDR3 length: 16 amino acids. From germline, CDR1 is MNHEY and CDR2 SVGAGI. V was shortened by 0 bases and J by 3 bases, with 14 bases between the two germline ends. The CDR3 DNA is TGTGCCAGCAGTTACTCCTCCAGGGATCTGGACACTGAAGCTTTCTTT. This gives the protein CASSYSSRDLDTEAFF.

This clonotype was picked up a small number of times. The chain links TRBV7-6 to TRBJ1-5; D is uncertain. The germline V and J ends were trimmed by 5 bases and 5 bases, with 10 bases remaining between them. Germline V CDR1 and CDR2: SGHVS, FNYEAQ. The CDR3 is 13 amino acids. The CDR3 is CASSPTSDQPQHF. CDR3 nucleotides: TGTGCCAGCAGCCCTACGTCAGATCAGCCCCAGCATTTT.

This clonotype was counted ten times or more. The chain couples TRBV29-1 to TRBJ1-5; 9 nucleotides align to TRBD1. The V and J ends lost 6 bases and 2 bases, in that order; junction bases with no gene match: 5. CDR1 is SQVTM and CDR2 is ANQGSEA in the germline V gene. This CDR3 spans 14 amino acids. Here the CDR3 reads CSVGQGGGNQPQHF. Here the CDR3 DNA reads TGCAGCGTGGGACAGGGAGGGGGCAATCAGCCCCAGCATTTT.

Comment on this clonotype: This could be a read error, since a much larger clone is one nucleotide away. Likely a read error: the CDR3 ends without its conserved phenylalanine or tryptophan. The chain has TRBV5-1 and TRBJ1-1, with a possible D match to TRBD1 (5 bases). The V gene lost 0 bases and the J gene lost 5 bases, with 8 bases spanning the gap. Germline V gene lookup returns CDR1 SGHRS and CDR2 YFSETQ. This CDR3 contains 13 residues. The CDR3 loop reads CASSLEGWTEAFL. The CDR3 nucleotides read TGCGCCAGCAGCTTGGAGGGGTGGACTGAAGCTTTCTTG.

This clonotype was found many times. The chain is built from TRBV12-3 or TRBV12-4 and TRBJ1-1, with 8 positions matching TRBD1. The CDR3 is made up of 12 amino acids. V shed 4 bases, J shed 9 bases, and the junction held 4 bases outside the gene matches. The CDR3 DNA follows: TGTGCCAGCAGTTCCAGGGGGCAGCAAGCTTTCTTT. Translating it yields CASSSRGQQAFF.

This clonotype was seen ten or more times. The V and J genes are TRBV6-1 and TRBJ2-7; D might be TRBD1 (6 bases). Trimming shortened V by 2 bases and J by 2 bases, and 13 bases separated the two germline ends. In germline, CDR1 is MNHNS, CDR2 SASEGT. The CDR3 runs 15 residues. The CDR3 DNA reads as TGTGCCAGCAGTGAATTCTGGGACATACCCTACGAGCAGTACTTC. Translation gives CASSEFWDIPYEQYF.

This clonotype was found many times. The rearrangement uses TRBV24-1 and TRBJ1-2, with a possible D match to TRBD1 (6 bases). Germline-derived CDR1 and CDR2 are KGHDR and SFDVKD. This CDR3 comprises 13 residues. The V end lost 10 bases, the J end lost 3 bases, and 14 bases lay between the germline ends. The CDR3 nucleotides read TGTGCCACTTCAGACAGGCCCTACTATGGCTACACCTTC. Its translation is CATSDRPYYGYTF.

This clonotype was seen just once. This chain joins TRBV2 and TRBJ1-2, with unresolved D. The germline V gene encodes CDR1 SNHLY and CDR2 FYNNEI. V lost 8 bases and J 7 bases, leaving 14 bases between the germline ends. The CDR3 loop spans 12 amino acids. CDR3 sequence: CASLGDITGYTF. As DNA, the CDR3 is TGTGCCAGCCTGGGCGACATCACTGGCTACACCTTC.

This clonotype was seen ten or more times. The chain couples TRBV15 to TRBJ2-5; a possible D gene is TRBD1 (5 bases). CDR1 is LNHNV and CDR2 is YYDKDF in the germline V gene (reference sequence). The CDR3 has 15 amino acids. V gave up 0 bases and J gave up 3 bases, with 11 bases separating them. CDR3 residues: CATSRDLVQEETQYF. The CDR3 DNA sequence: TGTGCCACCAGCAGAGATCTCGTACAGGAAGAGACCCAGTACTTC.

Ten or more counts support this clonotype. The rearrangement uses TRBV6-2 or TRBV6-3 and TRBJ1-5; 12 bases are a match to TRBD1. After removal of 6 bases from V and 3 bases from J, the junction contained 15 bases not matched to a gene. The CDR3 extends over 19 amino acids. Germline V gene data show CDR1 as MNHEY and CDR2 as SVGEGT. The DNA of the CDR3 is TGTGCCAGCAGCCGTAGGGACAGGGGGCTCCTTATTGACAATCAGCCCCAGCATTTT. Its protein is CASSRRDRGLLIDNQPQHF.